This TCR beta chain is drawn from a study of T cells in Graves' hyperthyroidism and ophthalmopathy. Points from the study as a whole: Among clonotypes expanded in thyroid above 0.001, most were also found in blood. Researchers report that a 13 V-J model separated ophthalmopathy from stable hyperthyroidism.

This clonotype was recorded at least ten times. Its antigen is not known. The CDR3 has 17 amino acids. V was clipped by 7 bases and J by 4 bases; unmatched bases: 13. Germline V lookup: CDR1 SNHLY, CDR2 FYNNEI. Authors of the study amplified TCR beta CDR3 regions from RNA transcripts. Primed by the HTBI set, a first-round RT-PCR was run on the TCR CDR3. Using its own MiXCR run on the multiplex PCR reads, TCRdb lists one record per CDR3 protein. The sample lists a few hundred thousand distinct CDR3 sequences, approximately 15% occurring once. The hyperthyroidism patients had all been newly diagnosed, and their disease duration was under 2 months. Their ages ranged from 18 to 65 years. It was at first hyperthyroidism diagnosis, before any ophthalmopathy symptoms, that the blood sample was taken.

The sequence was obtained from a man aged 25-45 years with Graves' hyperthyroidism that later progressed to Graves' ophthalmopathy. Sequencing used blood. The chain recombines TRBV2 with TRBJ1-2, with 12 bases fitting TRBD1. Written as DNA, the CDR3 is TGTGCCAGCACTCCGGATCCGGGACAGGGGGCGCGCTATGGCTACACCTTC. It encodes CASTPDPGQGARYGYTF.